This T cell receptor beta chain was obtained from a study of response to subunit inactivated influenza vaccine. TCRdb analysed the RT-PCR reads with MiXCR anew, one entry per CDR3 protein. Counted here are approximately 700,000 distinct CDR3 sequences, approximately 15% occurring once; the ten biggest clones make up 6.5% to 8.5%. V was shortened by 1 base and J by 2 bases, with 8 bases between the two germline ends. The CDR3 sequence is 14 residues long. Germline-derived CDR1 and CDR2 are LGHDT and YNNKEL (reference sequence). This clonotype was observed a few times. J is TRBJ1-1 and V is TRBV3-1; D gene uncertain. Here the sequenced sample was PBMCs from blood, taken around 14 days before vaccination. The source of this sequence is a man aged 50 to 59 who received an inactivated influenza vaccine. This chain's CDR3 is CASSQVEGNTEAFF. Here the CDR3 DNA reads TGTGCCAGCAGCCAAGTCGAGGGAAACACTGAAGCTTTCTTT.